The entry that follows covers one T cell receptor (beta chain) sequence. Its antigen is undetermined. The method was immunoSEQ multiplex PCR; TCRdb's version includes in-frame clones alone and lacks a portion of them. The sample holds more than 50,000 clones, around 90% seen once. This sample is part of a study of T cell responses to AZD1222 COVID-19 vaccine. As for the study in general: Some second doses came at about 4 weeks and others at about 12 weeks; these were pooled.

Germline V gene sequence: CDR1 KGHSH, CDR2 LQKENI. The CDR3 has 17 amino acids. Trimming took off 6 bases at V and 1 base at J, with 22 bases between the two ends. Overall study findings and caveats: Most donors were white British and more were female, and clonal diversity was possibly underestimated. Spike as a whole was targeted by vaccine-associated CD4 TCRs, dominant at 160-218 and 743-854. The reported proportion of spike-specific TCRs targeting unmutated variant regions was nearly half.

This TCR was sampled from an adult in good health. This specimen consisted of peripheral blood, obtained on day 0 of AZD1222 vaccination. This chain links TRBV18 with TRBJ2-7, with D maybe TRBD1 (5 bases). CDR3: CASSPRNTRGRSYEQYF. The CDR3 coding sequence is TGTGCCAGCTCTCCAAGAAATACAAGGGGCAGGTCCTACGAGCAGTACTTC.